This T cell receptor (beta chain) was profiled in a study of T cells after yellow fever vaccination. Findings and caveats of the study: Weaker, the secondary response had a peak occurring faster, on day 5 versus 15.

TCRdb ran MiXCR on the 5' RACE reads and lists one entry per CDR3 protein. The repertoire holds 300,000 to 400,000 distinct CDR3 sequences, around 12% seen once, with 3.2% in the top ten. Trimming pared 6 bases from V and 6 bases from J, leaving 18 bases between. This CDR3 has 13 residues. Germline values: CDR1 SQVTM, CDR2 ANQGSEA. Ten or more counts support this clonotype. Its target is unknown. This TCR derives from a man in his late teens or twenties who received the YFV17D yellow fever vaccine. The J gene is TRBJ2-7, the V gene TRBV29-1; D is undetermined. The specimen was CD4+ T cells sorted from PBMCs, collected 15 days after the yellow fever booster vaccination. Written as DNA, the CDR3 is TGCAGCGTGGGGTATTTGACTCCGGGCGAGCAGTACTTC. It codes for CSVGYLTPGEQYF.